The sequence of this TCR beta chain was determined in a study of technical replicates of blood from a few donors. The method was immunoSEQ multiplex PCR; TCRdb's version includes in-frame clones alone and lacks a portion of them. In the table there are tens of thousands of clones, roughly 96% of which are singletons. Germline V CDR1 and CDR2: SGHKS, YYEKEE (reference sequence). The V gene end was trimmed by 4 bases and the J gene end by 6 bases; junction bases not matched to a gene: 13. The CDR3 spans 17 residues. The sequencing sample was made of T cells isolated from PBMCs. The sequence was obtained from a human donor in good health. This rearrangement joins TRBV5-5 to TRBJ1-2; 12 bases line up with TRBD1. In DNA form, the CDR3 reads TGTGCCAGCAGCCTGGGTACCGGGACAGGGGGCTTCAATGGCTACACCTTC. Its protein product is CASSLGTGTGGFNGYTF.